A selection of T cell receptor beta chains follows, all from one sample in a study of beta chain features in type 1 diabetes. Method: immunoSEQ multiplex PCR; TCRdb's copy keeps in-frame clones and lacks some. The sample has a few hundred thousand clones; 16% are singletons. The material sequenced was naive CD4+ T cells from blood. These receptors were taken from a man younger than 40 with type 1 diabetes. CDR3s include the opening cysteine and the closing phenylalanine or tryptophan. Fields, in order: J gene, D gene, CDR3 length, V gene, clone size, CDR3 protein, CDR3 DNA. A D gene is named only where the DNA matches it firmly. Clone size is given for some rows only: seen once, a few or many times, or a class if the clone is expanded.

>TRBJ2-1|NA|13|TRBV28|NA
CATTPSSYNEQFF
TGTGCCACCACCCCAAGCTCCTACAATGAGCAGTTCTTC
>TRBJ2-1|NA|16|TRBV13|few
CASSLGDWSSYNEQFF
TGTGCCAGCAGCTTAGGGGACTGGAGCTCCTACAATGAGCAGTTCTTC
>TRBJ1-1|NA|13|TRBV29-1|few
CSVDRPLNTEAFF
TGCAGCGTTGACAGGCCCTTGAACACTGAAGCTTTCTTT
>TRBJ2-1|TRBD2|15|TRBV7-2|few
CASSRGLAGYNEQFF
TGTGCCAGCAGCCGAGGACTAGCGGGCTACAATGAGCAGTTCTTC
>TRBJ1-3|NA|22|TRBV7-8|NA
CASSLTSWTVDGRDVSGNTIYF
TGTGCCAGCAGCTTAACATCCTGGACGGTGGATGGGAGAGACGTCTCTGGAAACACCATATATTTT
>TRBJ2-7|NA|16|TRBV7-9|NA
CASSLGVVSGSYEQYF
TGTGCCAGCAGCTTAGGGGTAGTCAGCGGCTCCTACGAGCAGTACTTC
>TRBJ2-7|TRBD1|14|TRBV29-1|NA
CSVMRGTGFHEQYF
TGCAGCGTTATGCGCGGGACAGGGTTCCACGAGCAGTACTTC
>TRBJ2-3|NA|17|TRBV27|NA
CASSSLRAGGGTDTQYF
TGTGCCAGCAGTTCCCTGAGAGCTGGAGGCGGCACAGATACGCAGTATTTT
>TRBJ2-3|TRBD1|15|TRBV29-1|few
CSVARGRLSPDTQYF
TGCAGCGTTGCCAGGGGGCGACTCTCGCCAGATACGCAGTATTTT
>TRBJ2-1|TRBD1|16|TRBV30|NA
CAWSGPDRGGRGEQFF
TGTGCCTGGAGTGGACCCGACAGGGGCGGTAGGGGTGAGCAGTTCTTC
>TRBJ2-5|TRBD2|16|TRBV2|few
CASSETSGSRQETQYF
TGTGCCAGCAGTGAGACTAGCGGGAGTAGGCAAGAGACCCAGTACTTC
>TRBJ2-7|TRBD2|12|TRBV7-2|few
CASSREGYEQYF
TGTGCCAGCAGCCGGGAGGGCTACGAGCAGTACTTC
>TRBJ2-2|TRBD1|15|TRBV6-1|NA
CASSEAGTGFRELFF
TGTGCCAGCAGTGAAGCCGGGACAGGGTTCCGGGAGCTGTTTTTT
>TRBJ2-7|NA|14|TRBV5-4|few
CASSEGTPGYEQYF
TGTGCCAGCAGCGAAGGGACTCCCGGCTACGAGCAGTACTTC
>TRBJ1-2|NA|13|TRBV9|few
CASSAQVGYGYTF
TGTGCCAGCAGCGCCCAGGTGGGGTATGGCTACACCTTC
>TRBJ2-7|TRBD1|13|TRBV29-1|few
CSVQDRGTYEQYF
TGCAGCGTGCAGGACAGGGGGACCTACGAGCAGTACTTC
>TRBJ1-1|NA|14|TRBV4-1|NA
CASSQLQGNTEAFF
TGCGCCAGCAGCCAACTACAAGGGAACACTGAAGCTTTCTTT
>TRBJ2-7|TRBD1|16|TRBV2|few
CAYRDRATIISYEQYF
TGTGCCTACCGGGACAGAGCCACTATTATATCCTACGAGCAGTACTTC
>TRBJ1-5|TRBD1|14|TRBV30|NA
CAWSMDRGNQPQHF
TGTGCCTGGAGTATGGACAGGGGCAATCAGCCCCAGCATTTT
>TRBJ2-1|NA|13|TRBV9|NA
CASSVSSNNEQFF
TGTGCCAGCAGCGTAAGTAGTAACAATGAGCAGTTCTTC
>TRBJ2-4|NA|14|TRBV2|NA
CASSESFVKNIQYF
TGTGCCAGCAGTGAATCTTTTGTTAAAAACATTCAGTACTTC
>TRBJ2-3|NA|14|TRBV28|few
CASSRDRDTDTQYF
TGTGCCAGCAGTCGGGACCGAGACACAGATACGCAGTATTTT
>TRBJ2-5|NA|15|TRBV15|NA
CATSRDLTIGETQYF
TGTGCCACCAGCAGAGATTTAACTATCGGAGAGACCCAGTACTTC
>TRBJ2-5|NA|14|TRBV4-1|NA
CASSQGGDQETQYF
TGCGCCAGCAGTCAGGGGGGTGATCAAGAGACCCAGTACTTC
>TRBJ1-2|NA|12|TRBV9|NA
CASSVDSYGYTF
TGTGCCAGCAGCGTAGACAGTTATGGCTACACCTTC
>TRBJ2-2|TRBD2|14|TRBV30|few
CAWRGGTLTGELFF
TGTGCCTGGAGGGGAGGGACCCTCACCGGGGAGCTGTTTTTT
>TRBJ2-7|NA|14|TRBV5-4|NA
CASRQTEKSYEQYF
TGTGCCAGCAGACAGACAGAGAAGTCCTACGAGCAGTACTTC
>TRBJ2-4|TRBD2|16|TRBV28|NA
CASSLLAGGTKNIQYF
TGTGCCAGCAGCCTACTAGCGGGAGGGACAAAAAACATTCAGTACTTC
>TRBJ1-4|NA|15|TRBV4-1|NA
CASSTQQGPNEKLFF
TGCGCCAGCAGCACGCAACAGGGCCCTAATGAAAAACTGTTTTTT
>TRBJ2-2|NA|14|TRBV29-1|NA
CSVAGTGHTGELFF
TGCAGCGTCGCTGGGACTGGGCACACCGGGGAGCTGTTTTTT
>TRBJ2-5|NA|12|TRBV10-3|NA
CAISARGETQYF
TGTGCCATCAGTGCACGCGGAGAGACCCAGTACTTC
>TRBJ1-4|TRBD1|16|TRBV29-1|NA
CSVLLQASGGDEKLFF
TGCAGCGTTCTACTTCAGGCCTCAGGGGGTGATGAAAAACTGTTTTTT
>TRBJ2-3|NA|13|TRBV11-2|few
CASSRSREDTQYF
TGTGCCAGCAGCCGGTCAAGGGAAGATACGCAGTATTTT
>TRBJ2-1|NA|15|TRBV7-6|NA
CASSLRVAAYNEQFF
TGTGCCAGCAGCTTGCGAGTTGCCGCGTACAATGAGCAGTTCTTC
>TRBJ2-1|NA|13|TRBV28|few
CASTGGSYNEQFF
TGTGCCAGCACTGGCGGCTCCTACAATGAGCAGTTCTTC
>TRBJ1-2|NA|15|TRBV23-1|NA
CASSHPKERVYGYTF
TGCGCCAGCAGTCACCCTAAGGAGAGGGTTTATGGCTACACCTTC
>TRBJ2-7|TRBD1|15|TRBV29-1|few
CSVKPGQGFSYEQYF
TGCAGCGTTAAACCGGGACAGGGTTTTTCCTACGAGCAGTACTTC
>TRBJ2-1|NA|13|TRBV29-1|few
CSVPGVTYNEQFF
TGCAGCGTCCCGGGAGTCACCTACAATGAGCAGTTCTTC
>TRBJ1-5|NA|16|TRBV30|NA
CAWGIWAKGRNQPQHF
TGTGCCTGGGGAATTTGGGCCAAGGGCCGAAATCAGCCCCAGCATTTT
>TRBJ1-2|NA|15|TRBV7-8|NA
CASSLEAGTNYGYTF
TGTGCCAGCAGCTTAGAAGCGGGGACTAACTATGGCTACACCTTC
>TRBJ2-1|TRBD1|15|TRBV7-8|NA
CASRGQGIRSNEQFF
TGTGCCAGCAGGGGACAGGGGATCAGAAGCAATGAGCAGTTCTTC
>TRBJ2-3|TRBD1|15|TRBV4-3|NA
CASSLRQGSTDTQYF
TGCGCCAGCAGCCTCCGACAGGGGAGCACAGATACGCAGTATTTT
>TRBJ2-3|NA|12|TRBV7-9|few
CASSPHRDTQYF
TGTGCCAGCAGCCCTCACAGGGATACGCAGTATTTT
>TRBJ2-1|TRBD1|13|TRBV6-5|NA
CASSHRQGNEQFF
TGTGCCAGCAGTCACCGACAGGGTAACGAGCAGTTCTTC